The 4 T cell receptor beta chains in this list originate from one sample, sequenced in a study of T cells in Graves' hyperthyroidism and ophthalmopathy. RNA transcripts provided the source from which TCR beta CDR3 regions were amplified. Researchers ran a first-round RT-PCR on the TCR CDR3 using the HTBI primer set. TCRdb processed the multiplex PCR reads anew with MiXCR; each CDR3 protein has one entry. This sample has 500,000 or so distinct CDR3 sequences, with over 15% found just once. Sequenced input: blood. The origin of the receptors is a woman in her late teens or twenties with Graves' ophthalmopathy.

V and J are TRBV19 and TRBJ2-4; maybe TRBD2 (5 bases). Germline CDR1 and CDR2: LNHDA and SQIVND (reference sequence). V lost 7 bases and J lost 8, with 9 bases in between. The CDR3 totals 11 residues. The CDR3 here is CASTLGDIQYF. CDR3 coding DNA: TGTGCCAGTACCCTCGGGGACATTCAGTACTTC.

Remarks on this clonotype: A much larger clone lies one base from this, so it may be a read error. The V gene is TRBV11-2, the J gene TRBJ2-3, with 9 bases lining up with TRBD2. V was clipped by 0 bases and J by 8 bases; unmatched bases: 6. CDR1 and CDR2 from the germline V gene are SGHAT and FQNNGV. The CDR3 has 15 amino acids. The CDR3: CASSLEGGGAGTQYF. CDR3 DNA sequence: TGTGCCAGCAGCTTAGAGGGCGGGGGGGCAGGTACGCAGTATTTT. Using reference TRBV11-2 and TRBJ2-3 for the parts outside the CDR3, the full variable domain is EAGVAQSPRYKIIEKRQSVAFWCNPISGHATLYWYQQILGQGPKLLIQFQNNGVVDDSQLPKDRFSAERLKGVDSTLKIQPAKLEDSAVYLCASSLEGGGAGTQYFGPGTRLTVL.

CDR3 DNA sequence: TGCGCCAGCAGTGAGTCGGGTAGGCACAATGAGCAGTTCTTC. Translated, it gives CASSESGRHNEQFF. The chain carries TRBV10-2 and TRBJ2-1; no firm D call. With 0 bases removed from V and 5 bases from J, the gap between germline ends came to 8 bases. Germline CDR1 and CDR2: WSHSY and SAAADI. This CDR3 comprises 14 residues.

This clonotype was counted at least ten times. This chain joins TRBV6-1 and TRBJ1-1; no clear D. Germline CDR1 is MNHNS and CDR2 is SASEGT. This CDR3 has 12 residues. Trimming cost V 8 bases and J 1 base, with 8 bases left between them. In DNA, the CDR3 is TGTGCCAGCGGACGACAGAACACTGAAGCTTTCTTT. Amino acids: CASGRQNTEAFF.